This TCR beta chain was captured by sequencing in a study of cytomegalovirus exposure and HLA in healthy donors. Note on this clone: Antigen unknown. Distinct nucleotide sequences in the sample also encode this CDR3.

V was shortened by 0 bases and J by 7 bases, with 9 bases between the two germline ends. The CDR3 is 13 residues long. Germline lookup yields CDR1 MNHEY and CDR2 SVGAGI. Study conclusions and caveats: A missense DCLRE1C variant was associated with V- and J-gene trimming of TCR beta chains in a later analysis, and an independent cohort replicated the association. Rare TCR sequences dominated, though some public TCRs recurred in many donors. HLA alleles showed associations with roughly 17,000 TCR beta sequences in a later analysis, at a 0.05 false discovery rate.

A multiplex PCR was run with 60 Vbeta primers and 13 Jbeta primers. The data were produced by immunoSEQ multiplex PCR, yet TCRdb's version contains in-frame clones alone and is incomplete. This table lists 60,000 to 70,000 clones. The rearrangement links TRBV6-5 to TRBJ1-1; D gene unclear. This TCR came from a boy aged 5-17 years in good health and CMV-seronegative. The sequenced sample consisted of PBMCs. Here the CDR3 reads CASSYSRRDEAFF. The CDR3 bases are TGTGCCAGCAGTTACTCTCGGCGGGATGAAGCTTTCTTT.